The 15 T cell receptor beta chains below come from one sample, sequenced in a study of neurological immune-mediated disorders. TCRdb redid the calling of the 5' RACE reads with MiXCR, one entry per CDR3 protein. The table has 65,000 to 85,000 distinct CDR3 sequences, approximately 3.4% seen once. What was sequenced was PBMCs. Receptors originate from a woman aged 45-60 years with multiple sclerosis.

This clonotype was counted ten times or more. The chain uses TRBV20-1 and TRBJ2-2; 8 nucleotides match TRBD2. Germline V gene lookup returns CDR1 DFQATT and CDR2 SNEGSKA (reference sequence). The CDR3 has 16 amino acids. With V trimmed by 6 bases and J by 2 bases, 11 bases remained unmatched. DNA for the CDR3: TGCAGTGCCCCCAGTAAGCGGGGGATAAACACCGGGGAGCTGTTTTTT. It yields the protein CSAPSKRGINTGELFF.

This clonotype was found many times. The chain has TRBV5-1 and TRBJ2-1; 11 positions match TRBD2. This CDR3 spans 15 amino acids. Germline loops: CDR1 SGHRS, CDR2 YFSETQ. Losses at the gene ends were 6 bases for V and 7 bases for J; bases not matched to a gene: 9. In DNA form, the CDR3 reads TGCGCCAGCACGATAGCGGGAGGGCCGGGAAATGAGCAGTTCTTC. Protein: CASTIAGGPGNEQFF.

This clonotype was counted a few times. With a much larger clone just one base away, this may be a read error. The V gene is TRBV28, the J gene TRBJ1-5, with D unresolved. There are 12 residues in the CDR3. The germline V gene has CDR1 MDHEN and CDR2 SYDVKM. DNA for the CDR3: TGTGACAGCAGTTTTAGGTATCAGCCCCAGCATTTT. It codes for CDSSFRYQPQHF.

This clonotype was seen at least ten times. J is TRBJ2-7 and V is TRBV2, with D perhaps being TRBD1 or TRBD2 (5 bases each). The CDR3 contains 12 residues. The V gene lost 2 bases and the J gene lost 9 bases, with 11 bases spanning the gap. Looked up from germline, CDR1 is SNHLY and CDR2 is FYNNEI. CDR3 sequence (DNA): TGTGCCAGCAGTGAACAAGGGACGCGGCAGTACGTC. Its protein product is CASSEQGTRQYV.

There are many counts of this clonotype. V and J are TRBV27 and TRBJ2-5; 12 nucleotides line up with TRBD2. Germline V lookup: CDR1 MNHEY, CDR2 SMNVEV (reference sequence). The CDR3 totals 16 residues. After removal of 4 bases from V and 3 bases from J, the junction contained 6 bases not matched to a gene. CDR3 nucleotides: TGTGCCAGCAGTTCTGCTTGGACTAGCGGGAAAGAGACCCAGTACTTC. Translation gives CASSSAWTSGKETQYF.

This clonotype came up many times. The chain carries TRBV28 and TRBJ2-3; weak D call: TRBD1 (5 bases). Looked up from germline, CDR1 is MDHEN and CDR2 is SYDVKM. CDR3 length: 10 residues. The V and J ends lost 8 bases and 8 bases respectively, with 8 bases between them. The CDR3, as DNA: TGTGCCAGCTCCCAGGGTACGCAGTATTTT. Protein product: CASSQGTQYF. The full variable domain, rest sourced from reference TRBV28 and TRBJ2-3, is DVKVTQSSRYLVKRTGEKVFLECVQDMDHENMFWYRQDPGLGLRLIYFSYDVKMKEKGDIPEGYSVSREKKERFSLILESASTNQTSMYLCASSQGTQYFGPGTRLTVL.

This clonotype was seen ten or more times. The rearrangement links TRBV2 to TRBJ2-1; the match to TRBD2 covers 12 bases. V trimming: 6 bases; J trimming: 2 bases; junction bases outside the gene matches: 5. The length of the CDR3 is 16 residues. Germline loops: CDR1 SNHLY, CDR2 FYNNEI. CDR3 sequence (DNA): TGTGCCAGCAGGTCCCGACTAGCGGGAGCCTACAATGAGCAGTTCTTC. Its translation: CASRSRLAGAYNEQFF.

This clonotype was seen at least ten times. The chain couples TRBV5-6 to TRBJ2-1; D remains ambiguous. CDR1 and CDR2 from the germline V gene are SGHDT and YYEEEE. The V end was cut by 0 bases, the J end by 0 bases, with 7 bases between. This CDR3 has 15 residues. CDR3 residues: CASSLGRFSYNEQFF. For the CDR3, the DNA is TGTGCCAGCAGCTTGGGCAGGTTCTCCTACAATGAGCAGTTCTTC.

This clonotype was seen ten or more times. This chain joins TRBV4-1 and TRBJ1-4; TRBD1 agrees at 8 bases. V dropped 3 bases and J dropped 5; count of bases not matched to a gene: 8. The CDR3 contains 16 residues. The germline V gene has CDR1 MGHRA and CDR2 YSYEKL. The CDR3 DNA sequence: TGCGCCAGCAGCCAGACTAACAGGGGGGACAATGAAAAACTGTTTTTT. It yields the protein CASSQTNRGDNEKLFF.

In its sample, this clonotype ranks as medium-sized (0.01 to 0.1%). This sequence joins TRBV20-1 and TRBJ1-5, with 7 bases fitting TRBD1. The CDR3 length is 13 residues. Looked up from germline, CDR1 is DFQATT and CDR2 is SNEGSKA (reference sequence). Trimming removed 4 bases from V and 8 bases from J; junction bases left unmatched: 8. The DNA for the CDR3 is TGCAGTGCTACAGAAGACAGGGTTAAGCCCCAGCATTTT. It specifies CSATEDRVKPQHF.

On this clonotype: A much more abundant neighbour one base away suggests this may be a read error. V and J are TRBV20-1 and TRBJ1-6; D is possibly TRBD1 (6 bases). The CDR3 is 14 amino acids. The germline V gene encodes CDR1 DFQATT and CDR2 SNEGSKA (reference sequence). CDR3 DNA sequence: TGCAGTGCTAGTTGGGACACTTTAGGTTCACACCTCCACTTT. Its protein is CSASWDTLGSHLHF.

This clonotype was seen ten or more times. The V call is TRBV20-1, the J call TRBJ2-1, with D tentatively TRBD2 (5 bases). The V gene's germline CDR1 is DFQATT and CDR2 SNEGSKA (reference sequence). V lost 1 base to trimming and J lost 9 bases, with 7 bases between them. The CDR3 is 11 residues long. CDR3 protein: CSARGRGEQFF. DNA of the CDR3: TGCAGTGCTAGAGGACGGGGTGAGCAGTTCTTC.

This clonotype was detected ten times or more. The chain joins TRBV29-1 to TRBJ1-1, with D tentatively TRBD1 (6 bases). CDR1 and CDR2 from the germline V gene are SQVTM and ANQGSEA. CDR3 length: 12 amino acids. The ends were cut back, 7 bases at V and 5 bases at J, with 14 bases in the middle. The CDR3 bases are TGCAGCGCTGAGTCGGGGGCAACTGAAGCTTTCTTT. Translated, it gives CSAESGATEAFF.

This clonotype was seen ten or more times. The chain uses TRBV10-3 and TRBJ2-7; 7 nucleotides agree with TRBD2. CDR3 size: 14 residues. J lost 5 bases, V lost 6 bases, and 10 bases had no gene match. Germline CDR1 ENHRY, CDR2 SYGVKD. This chain's CDR3 is CAIRSTQGRDEQYF. CDR3 nucleotide sequence: TGTGCCATCAGATCGACTCAAGGGAGGGACGAGCAGTACTTC.

This clonotype was recorded at least ten times. The chain's CDR3 is CASSYGKETQYF. The CDR3 bases are TGTGCCAGCAGTTACGGGAAAGAGACCCAGTACTTC. The gene calls are TRBV12-3 or TRBV12-4 and TRBJ2-5, with a tentative D call TRBD2 (5 bases). CDR3 size: 12 residues. Trimming left V 4 bases short and J 3 bases short, with 6 bases between.